The 30 T cell receptor beta chains below were found in one sample sequenced in a study of CD8+CD57+ T cells in acquired aplastic anemia. The TCR beta profiling, which covered VDJ combination and CDR3 sequence, was carried out using genomic DNA as the template. TCRdb re-analysed the reads in MiXCR, keeping a single row per CDR3 protein. The table shows about 190,000 distinct CDR3 sequences, with about half occurring only once. Input material: sorted CD4+, CD8+, or CD8+CD57+ T cells (not recorded which) from PBMCs. Receptors were obtained from a human donor in good health, serving as a control.

V is TRBV7-9 and J is TRBJ1-6; D unresolved. CDR3 length equals 14 residues. Trimming removed 5 bases from V and 8 bases from J, with 13 bases in between. The germline V gene encodes CDR1 SEHNR and CDR2 FQNEAQ (reference sequence). In DNA form, the CDR3 reads TGTGCCAGCAGCACCAACGGTGGGGATTCACCCCTCCACTTT. Translated, it gives CASSTNGGDSPLHF.

In this sample, this clonotype turned up a few times. A much larger clone lies one base from this, so it may be a read error. The chain joins TRBV12-3 or TRBV12-4 to TRBJ1-4; no clear D gene. This CDR3 is built from 15 residues. The CDR3: CAGSFVLRPNEKLFF. CDR3 nucleotides: TGTGCCGGCAGTTTCGTACTACGACCCAATGAAAAACTGTTTTTT.

This clonotype has ten or more counts. The V gene is TRBV6-1, the J gene TRBJ1-1; tentatively, D is TRBD1 (6 bases). The CDR3 sequence is 14 residues long. V was shortened by 4 bases and J by 0 bases, with 9 bases between the two germline ends. CDR1 is MNHNS, CDR2 SASEGT, per germline. The CDR3 spells CASSVQGLNTEAFF. Here the CDR3 DNA reads TGTGCCAGCAGTGTACAGGGATTGAACACTGAAGCTTTCTTT.

This clonotype was recorded at least ten times. The V gene is TRBV7-2, the J gene TRBJ1-5; possibly TRBD1 for D (6 bases). V lost 5 bases, J lost 2 bases, and 19 bases lay in between. CDR3 length: 17 amino acids. Germline CDR1 reads SGHTA; CDR2 reads FQGNSA. The CDR3 DNA sequence: TGTGCCAGCAGCATGGACAGCTATTCCATCGGCAATCAGCCCCAGCATTTT. This encodes CASSMDSYSIGNQPQHF.

Many counts were recorded for this clonotype. DNA for the CDR3: TGTGCCAGTAGTACGGACAGAGCCAGCTCTGGAAACACCATATATTTT. As protein: CASSTDRASSGNTIYF. The V gene is TRBV19, the J gene TRBJ1-3; the D gene is possibly TRBD1 (6 bases). The CDR3 has 16 residues. V was cut by 4 bases and J by 0 bases, with 13 bases left in between. Germline CDR1 is LNHDA and CDR2 is SQIVND (reference sequence).

This clonotype was observed a handful of times. V and J are TRBV7-6 and TRBJ1-6; 12 bases fit TRBD1. The CDR3 has 19 amino acids. The germline V gene has CDR1 SGHVS and CDR2 FNYEAQ. V was clipped by 0 bases and J by 6 bases; unmatched bases: 9. The CDR3: CASSLARSGTGGLNSPLHF. In DNA form, the CDR3 reads TGTGCCAGCAGCTTAGCGAGATCCGGGACAGGGGGCCTTAATTCACCCCTCCACTTT.

This clonotype was picked up one time. The V call is TRBV20-1, the J call TRBJ2-7, with 12 bases that match TRBD2. Germline CDR1 is DFQATT and CDR2 is SNEGSKA (reference sequence). The CDR3 runs 15 residues. The CDR3 loop reads CSTMRLAGEIYEQYF. CDR3 bases: TGCAGCACTATGAGACTAGCGGGGGAAATCTACGAGCAGTACTTC.

This clonotype was picked up many times. The chain recombines TRBV24-1 with TRBJ2-3, with 8 bases aligning to TRBD2. Trimming at V came to 5 bases and at J to 2 bases, leaving 2 bases not matched to a gene. Germline lookup yields CDR1 KGHDR and CDR2 SFDVKD. CDR3 length: 14 amino acids. CDR3: CATSAGGFTDTQYF. The DNA for the CDR3 is TGTGCCACCAGTGCGGGGGGGTTCACAGATACGCAGTATTTT.

This sequence joins TRBV9 and TRBJ2-3, with D maybe TRBD1 (6 bases). Trimming shortened V by 0 bases and J by 1 base, and 9 bases separated the two germline ends. The length of the CDR3 is 15 residues. From germline, CDR1 is SGDLS and CDR2 YYNGEE. CDR3: CASSVEGGRTDTQYF. The CDR3 DNA reads as TGTGCCAGCAGCGTAGAAGGGGGTCGCACAGATACGCAGTATTTT.

This chain joins TRBV7-9 and TRBJ1-6; the D is unclear. V shed 6 bases and J shed 4 bases, with 10 bases lying between them. CDR3 size: 14 residues. CDR1 and CDR2 from the germline V gene are SEHNR and FQNEAQ (reference sequence). DNA of the CDR3: TGTGCCAGCAGTACCGGACTTTATAATTCACCCCTCCACTTT. Amino acids: CASSTGLYNSPLHF. Complete variable domain (other parts from reference TRBV7-9 and TRBJ1-6): DTGVSQNPRHKITKRGQNVTFRCDPISEHNRLYWYRQTLGQGPEFLTYFQNEAQLEKSRLLSDRFSAERPKGSFSTLEIQRTEQGDSAMYLCASSTGLYNSPLHFGNGTRLTVT.

This clonotype was recorded many times. The chain carries TRBV6-5 and TRBJ1-1; D is uncertain. This CDR3 has 13 amino acids. V lost 2 bases and J 4 bases, leaving 8 bases between the germline ends. CDR1 is MNHEY, CDR2 SVGAGI, per germline. The CDR3 is CASSYGRGTEAFF. The CDR3 bases are TGTGCCAGCAGTTACGGCAGAGGCACTGAAGCTTTCTTT.

The sample holds a few counts of this clonotype. The chain carries TRBV18 and TRBJ2-3, with 9 positions matching TRBD2. The CDR3 sequence is 16 residues long. The V and J ends lost 3 bases and 6 bases, in that order; junction bases with no gene match: 10. CDR1 KGHSH and CDR2 LQKENI come from the germline V gene. The CDR3 DNA is TGTGCCAGCTCACCGTTTGTAACCGGGACTAGCGATACGCAGTATTTT. Amino acids: CASSPFVTGTSDTQYF.

This clonotype showed up many times. V gene TRBV3-1 combines with J gene TRBJ2-7; 9 positions agree with TRBD1. In germline, CDR1 is LGHDT, CDR2 YNNKEL (reference sequence). V gave up 0 bases and J gave up 5 bases; unmatched junction bases: 8. The CDR3 is 16 amino acids. CDR3: CASSQDLTDRGHEQYF. The CDR3 coding sequence is TGTGCCAGCAGCCAAGATCTAACGGACAGGGGCCACGAGCAGTACTTC.

In the case of this clonotype: No DNA is shown, since the ends of the CDR3 on it are uncertain; the CDR3 is the one TCRdb lists. The chain carries TRBV7-6 and TRBJ2-7; the DNA was not compared with TRBD1, the D call given in the table. The CDR3 length is 21 residues, termini included. Germline lookup yields CDR1 SGHVS and CDR2 FNYEAQ. CDR3 sequence reads: CASSFYICSARGTGKSYEQYF.

The V gene is TRBV3-1, the J gene TRBJ1-1; 7 positions match TRBD1. The CDR3 contains 14 residues. CDR1 LGHDT and CDR2 YNNKEL come from the germline V gene (reference sequence). Trimming removed 3 bases from V and 11 bases from J; junction bases left unmatched: 12. This chain's CDR3 is CASSQSGRGPDAFF. The CDR3 DNA is TGTGCCAGCAGCCAGTCCGGGAGGGGGCCGGACGCTTTCTTT.

V usage is TRBV5-1 and J usage is TRBJ2-7; no clear D gene. The CDR3 contains 14 residues. V lost 0 bases to trimming and J lost 6 bases, with 13 bases between them. Germline CDR1 reads SGHRS; CDR2 reads YFSETQ. The CDR3 loop reads CASSLETSIGEQYF. The CDR3 DNA reads as TGCGCCAGCAGCTTGGAAACCTCAATAGGCGAGCAGTACTTC.

The J gene is TRBJ2-3, the V gene TRBV20-1; D may be TRBD2 (6 bases). The CDR3 sequence is 12 residues long. In germline, CDR1 is DFQATT, CDR2 SNEGSKA (reference sequence). The V and J ends lost 5 bases and 2 bases respectively, with 8 bases between them. CDR3 region: CSARTITDTQYF. In nucleotides, the CDR3 is TGCAGTGCTCGGACTATCACAGATACGCAGTATTTT.

Note on this clonotype: A much more abundant neighbour one base away suggests this may be a read error. No conserved phenylalanine or tryptophan ends this CDR3, so it is likely a read error. The chain is built from TRBV12-3 or TRBV12-4 and TRBJ2-3; the D is unclear. CDR3 length equals 14 residues. With 7 bases removed from V and 2 bases from J, the gap between germline ends came to 13 bases. The CDR3 bases are TGTGCCAGCACGATCCCGACCCCCACAGATACGCAGTATTCT. Protein: CASTIPTPTDTQYS.

Remarks on this clonotype: Mismatch with germline at one junction end may stem from a read error. The gene calls are TRBV18 and TRBJ2-7; D remains ambiguous. Germline lookup yields CDR1 KGHSH and CDR2 LQKENI. This CDR3 region has 12 residues. The CDR3 region has the DNA TGTGCCGGCTCACTCGGCTCCTACGAGCAGTACTTC. Protein: CAGSLGSYEQYF.

This clonotype was seen at least ten times. V gene TRBV2 combines with J gene TRBJ2-3; 15 bases agree with TRBD2. V lost 6 bases, J lost 1 base, and 8 bases stayed unmatched. The germline V gene has CDR1 SNHLY and CDR2 FYNNEI. The CDR3 totals 18 residues. CDR3 DNA: TGTGCCAGCAGCCGACGGACTAGCGGGGGGGCTGGCACAGATACGCAGTATTTT. Encoded protein: CASSRRTSGGAGTDTQYF. The variable domain in full, with the rest retrieved from reference TRBV2 and TRBJ2-3, is EPEVTQTPSHQVTQMGQEVILRCVPISNHLYFYWYRQILGQKVEFLVSFYNNEISEKSEIFDDQFSVERPDGSNFTLKIRSTKLEDSAMYFCASSRRTSGGAGTDTQYFGPGTRLTVL.

The rearrangement joins TRBV19 to TRBJ2-7, with TRBD1 matching over 8 bases. CDR1 and CDR2 from the germline V gene are LNHDA and SQIVND (reference sequence). The CDR3 consists of 15 residues. V lost 4 bases, J lost 5 bases, and 10 bases stayed unmatched. The CDR3 DNA reads TGTGCCAGTAGTAAGCCCCGGACAGGGTTGGACGAGCAGTACTTC. Its protein product is CASSKPRTGLDEQYF.

Concerning this clonotype: Sequence at one end of the junction differs from germline and may be a read error. V and J are TRBV2 and TRBJ2-7; TRBD1 agrees at 9 bases. CDR1 SNHLY and CDR2 FYNNEI come from the germline V gene. The CDR3 is 16 amino acids. The CDR3 nucleotides read TGTGCCAGCAGTAGCCGCCCGGGACAGGGTTTCTACGGGCAGTACTTC. The encoded protein is CASSSRPGQGFYGQYF.

The chain carries TRBV29-1 and TRBJ2-3, with TRBD2 matching over 9 bases. Trimming cost V 3 bases and J 6 bases; bases outside gene matches: 7. CDR3 length: 14 amino acids. The germline gives CDR1 SQVTM, CDR2 ANQGSEA. CDR3 bases: TGCAGCGTTGACCAAGCGGGGGGATCGGATACGCAGTATTTT. Translated: CSVDQAGGSDTQYF.

This clonotype was detected many times. This chain links TRBV28 with TRBJ1-2; D gene ambiguous. The CDR3 extends over 11 amino acids. The germline V and J ends were trimmed by 6 bases and 5 bases, with 7 bases remaining between them. Germline lookup yields CDR1 MDHEN and CDR2 SYDVKM. CDR3 amino acids: CASRMWYGYTF. Here the CDR3 DNA reads TGTGCCAGCAGGATGTGGTATGGCTACACCTTC.

This clonotype was seen a handful of times. This chain connects TRBV7-2 to TRBJ1-2; the D is unclear. This CDR3 comprises 14 residues. The germline V gene encodes CDR1 SGHTA and CDR2 FQGNSA. Trimming shortened V by 4 bases and J by 4 bases, and 13 bases separated the two germline ends. CDR3 sequence: CASSSIGYGYGYTF. CDR3 sequence (DNA): TGTGCCAGCAGCTCGATCGGGTACGGCTATGGCTACACCTTC.

The chain couples TRBV29-1 to TRBJ2-1, with D maybe TRBD1 (6 bases). Germline-derived CDR1 and CDR2 are SQVTM and ANQGSEA. CDR3 length: 13 residues. Trimming took 8 bases from V and 2 from J, leaving 13 bases between them. Here the CDR3 DNA reads TGCAGCATGACCGGGACACCCTACAATGAGCAGTTCTTC. This codes for CSMTGTPYNEQFF.

The CDR3 region has the DNA TGCAGTGCTGTCAGACAGGCCCAAGAGACCCAGTACTTC. Its translation is CSAVRQAQETQYF. The rearrangement uses TRBV20-1 and TRBJ2-5, with D possibly TRBD1 on 6 matching bases. The V and J ends lost 5 bases and 1 base respectively, with 11 bases between them. In germline, CDR1 is DFQATT, CDR2 SNEGSKA (reference sequence). This CDR3 is built from 13 residues.

This clonotype was seen a handful of times. The V and J genes are TRBV9 and TRBJ1-3; D unresolved. The CDR3 length is 17 residues. From germline, CDR1 is SGDLS and CDR2 YYNGEE. Trimming shortened V by 4 bases and J by 0 bases, and 17 bases separated the two germline ends. For the CDR3, the DNA is TGTGCCAGCAGCTCGTTACCGGAAGCGAGCTCTGGAAACACCATATATTTT. This translates into CASSSLPEASSGNTIYF.

This sequence joins TRBV5-1 and TRBJ2-7, with D tentatively TRBD1 or TRBD2 (6 bases each). Looked up from germline, CDR1 is SGHRS and CDR2 is YFSETQ. CDR3 length: 14 amino acids. Deletions cut 5 bases from V and 5 bases from J, with 17 bases between. The CDR3 region has the DNA TGCGCCAGCAGTAGGGCCCGGGGGCAGGACGAGCAGTACTTC. This codes for CASSRARGQDEQYF.

Note on this clonotype: At one end, the junction sequence differs from germline, possibly due to a read error. The chain carries TRBV20-1 and TRBJ2-3, with D perhaps TRBD1 or TRBD2 (6 bases each). CDR3 length: 16 amino acids. Germline V lookup: CDR1 DFQATT, CDR2 SNEGSKA (reference sequence). The CDR3: CSARDPGLGGTDTQYF. The CDR3, as DNA: TGCAGTGCTAGAGATCCAGGCCTGGGGGGCACGGATACGCAGTATTTT.